This TCR beta chain was recovered during a study of graft-versus-host responses after intestinal transplantation. Background on the study: Multivisceral, liver-intestinal, or isolated intestinal transplants were received by the recipients. Every one of the recipients received anti-thymocyte globulin induction and afterwards took tacrolimus and steroids for approximately three years. Study-level findings and limits: Across patients carrying graft-donor T cell macrochimerism, allografts held high graft-versus-host to host-versus-graft clonal ratios. The recipient marrow held GvH clones, and some of them showed up first in ileum or blood.

The V gene's germline CDR1 is WSHSY and CDR2 SAAADI. Trimming removed 7 bases from V and 1 base from J, with 9 bases in between. The CDR3 covers 13 residues. A note on this clone: Its antigen is unknown.

Produced via immunoSEQ multiplex PCR; TCRdb's table is partial and in-frame only. In the table there are some 96,000 clones, more than 85% of which are singletons. The TCR originated in a human donor who was the organ donor for an intestinal transplant. The material was unstimulated CD4+ T cells sorted from spleen or lymph node cells, obtained before transplant. The rearrangement links TRBV10-2 to TRBJ2-3; perhaps D is TRBD1 or TRBD2 (6 bases each). The CDR3 nucleotides are TGCGCCAGCAAGGGGGGTGGCACAGATACGCAGTATTTT. It specifies CASKGGGTDTQYF.